The text below deals with one TCR beta chain. The antigen is not known. The CDR3 has 18 amino acids. V lost 3 bases and J lost 1, with 21 bases in between. From germline, CDR1 is KGHSH and CDR2 LQKENI. The source of the sample is a study of blood T cells in healthy people across ages. Regarding the study as a whole: More naive CD4+ cells and higher diversity were found in long-lived than in aged donors.

The authors ran a second PCR of roughly 6 to 12 cycles using a sample-barcoded 5' primer and a J-beta primer mix. TCRdb fed the 5' RACE reads into MiXCR, producing one record per CDR3 protein. The profile covers some 940,000 distinct CDR3 sequences, with approximately 32% appearing a single time and 10% to 13% taken by the ten largest. The same data also went into a second study, on T cells of mothers and their children. From that report: Samples were obtained from a few healthy Caucasian mothers and their six children. It was found that thymic selection shapes TCR recombination output similarly in related and unrelated pairs. Overlap ran slightly, non-significantly higher for related than unrelated mother-child pairs.

Input material: blood. The chain couples TRBV18 to TRBJ1-2; D gene ambiguous. This receptor was obtained from a middle-aged woman in good health. The DNA of the CDR3 is TGTGCCAGCTCACCCCTTGGAAGGGAAAAGGTGGTTAACTATGGCTACACCTTC. Its protein product is CASSPLGREKVVNYGYTF.